The clone carrying this T cell receptor (beta chain) was counted at least ten times. The antigen is undetermined. Researchers barred patients who had uncontrolled infection, other autoimmune disease, pregnancy or lactation. V was shortened by 4 bases and J by 1 base, with 18 bases between the two germline ends. Germline assignment: CDR1 MDHEN and CDR2 SYDVKM. This CDR3 has 17 residues. The data originate from a study of T cells in Graves' hyperthyroidism and ophthalmopathy. The CDR3 regions of TCR beta were amplified from RNA transcripts. First-round RT-PCR targeting the TCR CDR3 was performed with the HTBI primer set. Using its own MiXCR run on the multiplex PCR reads, TCRdb lists one record per CDR3 protein. Of more than 600,000 distinct CDR3 sequences listed, about a sixth are singletons. Study-wide findings and caveats: Ophthalmopathy stood apart from stable hyperthyroidism in a 13 V-J model.

This receptor was identified in a man aged 18 to 29 with Graves' hyperthyroidism. This chain links TRBV28 with TRBJ2-3; weak D call: TRBD2 (6 bases). Material: blood. The CDR3 coding sequence is TGTGCCAGCAGTTCCCCACTTCGGTTAGCGGGCACAGATACGCAGTATTTT. It translates to CASSSPLRLAGTDTQYF.